A single sample is the source of the 17 T cell receptor beta chains below, sequenced in a study of vaccination and CD4 T cells after COVID-19. Treatment noted: approximately 11-day PBMC culture with coronavirus spike peptide pools or control peptides (ViraFEST assay). CD4+ T cells that had been cultured provided DNA sequenced with the Oncomine TCR Beta short-read assay. TCRdb re-derived calls from the PCR reads in MiXCR, one entry per CDR3 protein. The table lists 20,000 or so distinct CDR3 sequences, roughly 64% of them singletons. Their antigen targets remain unknown. Input material: CD4+ T cells from blood, cultured in vitro. These receptors all stem from a human donor who had recovered from COVID-19.

The V gene is TRBV20-1, the J gene TRBJ2-4; 9 nucleotides line up with TRBD1. The CDR3 length is 13 residues. Trimming at V came to 6 bases and at J to 3 bases, leaving 3 bases not matched to a gene. Germline values: CDR1 DFQATT, CDR2 SNEGSKA (reference sequence). CDR3 sequence: CSAMTGGKNIQYF. CDR3 in DNA: TGCAGTGCCATGACAGGGGGCAAAAACATTCAGTACTTC.

V gene TRBV12-3 or TRBV12-4 combines with J gene TRBJ1-5; 10 bases line up with TRBD1. This CDR3 comprises 15 residues. Trimming at V came to 5 bases and at J to 5 bases, leaving 6 bases not matched to a gene. Here the CDR3 reads CASSGHGTGDQPQHF. CDR3 nucleotides: TGTGCCAGCAGTGGACACGGGACAGGGGATCAGCCCCAGCATTTT.

The V and J genes are TRBV5-4 and TRBJ1-2, with D unresolved. The CDR3 sequence is 14 residues long. V lost 3 bases to trimming and J lost 2 bases, with 11 bases between them. CDR1 SGHNT and CDR2 YYREEE come from the germline V gene (reference sequence). CDR3 sequence: CASSSTDGNYGYTF. The CDR3 region has the DNA TGTGCCAGCAGCTCTACTGACGGCAACTATGGCTACACCTTC.

The chain has TRBV20-1 and TRBJ2-5; 8 bases fit TRBD1. The germline V gene has CDR1 DFQATT and CDR2 SNEGSKA (reference sequence). There are 12 residues in the CDR3. J was trimmed by 2 bases and V by 8 bases; bases with no gene match: 4. This chain's CDR3 is CSCTGGQETQYF. The CDR3 nucleotides read TGCAGTTGCACAGGGGGTCAAGAGACCCAGTACTTC.

This chain links TRBV27 with TRBJ1-1; TRBD1 agrees at 8 bases. V dropped 8 bases and J dropped 0; count of bases not matched to a gene: 11. Germline V gene data show CDR1 as MNHEY and CDR2 as SMNVEV (reference sequence). The CDR3 runs 16 residues. CDR3 in amino acids: CASRKRPGQVNTEAFF. CDR3 nucleotide sequence: TGTGCCAGCCGGAAGCGGCCGGGACAGGTGAACACTGAAGCTTTCTTT.

This clonotype appeared once. V is TRBV19 and J is TRBJ2-5; TRBD2 aligns across 7 bases. The CDR3 totals 16 residues. J lost 5 bases, V lost 0 bases, and 9 bases had no gene match. The germline V gene encodes CDR1 LNHDA and CDR2 SQIVND (reference sequence). The DNA for the CDR3 is TGTGCCAGTAGTATAGAGGGGAGCGGGATGGGGGAGACCCAGTACTTC. Translating it yields CASSIEGSGMGETQYF.

The rearrangement joins TRBV6-5 to TRBJ1-1; D is ambiguous. CDR3 length: 13 residues. Germline CDR1 reads MNHEY; CDR2 reads SVGAGI. Trimming stripped 2 bases from V and 3 bases from J, with 7 bases between. The CDR3 sequence is CASSYNSYTEAFF. CDR3 in DNA: TGTGCCAGCAGTTACAACAGTTACACTGAAGCTTTCTTT.

The CDR3 sequence is CASSRGVMGGKVTEAFF. The CDR3, as DNA: TGTGCCAGCAGCCGCGGGGTTATGGGGGGGAAGGTCACTGAAGCTTTCTTT. The rearrangement joins TRBV5-4 to TRBJ1-1, with a tentative D call TRBD1 (5 bases). Germline CDR1 is SGHNT and CDR2 is YYREEE (reference sequence). V gave up 4 bases and J gave up 4 bases, with 23 bases separating them. The CDR3 extends over 17 amino acids.

This clonotype has a handful of counts. The V and J genes are TRBV5-5 and TRBJ2-7; 15 positions agree with TRBD2. The CDR3 is made up of 20 amino acids. Germline assignment: CDR1 SGHKS and CDR2 YYEKEE (reference sequence). V was pared by 3 bases and J by 1 base, with 14 bases of the junction left unmatched. The CDR3 here is CASSSSPRGLAGGPSYEQYF. The CDR3 region has the DNA TGTGCCAGCAGCTCCTCCCCTCGGGGACTAGCGGGAGGACCGTCCTACGAGCAGTACTTC.

The chain joins TRBV7-2 to TRBJ1-5; D is unclear. V was pared by 5 bases and J by 3 bases, with 11 bases between. The CDR3 runs to 14 residues. From germline, CDR1 is SGHTA and CDR2 FQGNSA. The CDR3 DNA sequence: TGTGCCAGCAGCCCCTCACTGTCCAATCAGCCCCAGCATTTT. It encodes CASSPSLSNQPQHF. The variable domain in full, completed from reference TRBV7-2 and TRBJ1-5, reads GAGVSQSPSNKVTEKGKDVELRCDPISGHTALYWYRQSLGQGLEFLIYFQGNSAPDKSGLPSDRFSAERTGGSVSTLTIQRTQQEDSAVYLCASSPSLSNQPQHFGDGTRLSIL.

V usage is TRBV7-3 and J usage is TRBJ1-2; no reliable D call. Trimming pared 3 bases from V and 4 bases from J, leaving 6 bases between. Germline loops: CDR1 SGHTA, CDR2 FQGTGA. The CDR3 runs to 12 residues. CDR3 nucleotides: TGTGCCAGCAGCTTGTCGTCCTATGGCTACACCTTC. This translates into CASSLSSYGYTF. The full variable domain, its missing parts supplied by reference TRBV7-3 and TRBJ1-2, is GAGVSQTPSNKVTEKGKYVELRCDPISGHTALYWYRQSLGQGPEFLIYFQGTGAADDSGLPNDRFFAVRPEGSVSTLKIQRTERGDSAVYLCASSLSSYGYTFGSGTRLTVV.

In its sample, this clonotype was seen a few times. The chain links TRBV15 to TRBJ1-1; weak D call: TRBD1 (5 bases). From germline, CDR1 is LNHNV and CDR2 YYDKDF (reference sequence). This CDR3 contains 12 residues. The V gene lost 6 bases and the J gene lost 7 bases, with 12 bases spanning the gap. CDR3 sequence (DNA): TGTGCCACCAGTTGGTGGGGGAATGAAGCTTTCTTT. Translating gives CATSWWGNEAFF.

The chain couples TRBV7-2 to TRBJ1-2, with 8 bases lining up with TRBD1. The V and J ends lost 1 base and 2 bases, in that order; junction bases with no gene match: 0. The length of the CDR3 is 14 residues. CDR1 and CDR2 (germline): SGHTA, FQGNSA. CDR3: CASSLDRGNYGYTF. CDR3 DNA: TGTGCCAGCAGCTTAGACAGGGGGAACTATGGCTACACCTTC.

This chain connects TRBV28 to TRBJ1-2; 8 bases match TRBD1. Germline V CDR1 and CDR2: MDHEN, SYDVKM. The CDR3 has 13 amino acids. V shed 4 bases, J shed 4 bases, and the junction held 2 bases outside the gene matches. The CDR3 nucleotides are TGTGCCAGCAGTTCAGGGGGCGCCTATGGCTACACCTTC. It codes for CASSSGGAYGYTF.

V usage is TRBV15 and J usage is TRBJ1-4, with unresolved D. Germline V gives CDR1 LNHNV, CDR2 YYDKDF (reference sequence). The CDR3 totals 14 residues. V lost 1 base and J 7 bases, leaving 10 bases between the germline ends. CDR3 nucleotides: TGTGCCACCAGCAGAGGGCGCCCCGGTGAAAAACTGTTTTTT. Translated: CATSRGRPGEKLFF.

The V gene is TRBV20-1, the J gene TRBJ2-1; 8 nucleotides agree with TRBD1. Germline lookup yields CDR1 DFQATT and CDR2 SNEGSKA (reference sequence). Trimming at V came to 1 base and at J to 9 bases, leaving 8 bases not matched to a gene. The CDR3 has 14 amino acids. The CDR3, as DNA: TGCAGTGCTAGAGGCGGGAACCAGGGGGCTGAGCAGTTCTTC. Translation: CSARGGNQGAEQFF.

Here the CDR3 reads CASSDEEGRGGYTF. CDR3 DNA sequence: TGTGCCAGCAGTGACGAGGAGGGGCGTGGGGGCTACACCTTC. This chain joins TRBV6-4 and TRBJ1-2, with a possible D match to TRBD1 (5 bases). V lost 2 bases and J lost 8, with 15 bases in between. The CDR3 has 14 residues. Germline lookup yields CDR1 MRHNA and CDR2 SNTAGT.